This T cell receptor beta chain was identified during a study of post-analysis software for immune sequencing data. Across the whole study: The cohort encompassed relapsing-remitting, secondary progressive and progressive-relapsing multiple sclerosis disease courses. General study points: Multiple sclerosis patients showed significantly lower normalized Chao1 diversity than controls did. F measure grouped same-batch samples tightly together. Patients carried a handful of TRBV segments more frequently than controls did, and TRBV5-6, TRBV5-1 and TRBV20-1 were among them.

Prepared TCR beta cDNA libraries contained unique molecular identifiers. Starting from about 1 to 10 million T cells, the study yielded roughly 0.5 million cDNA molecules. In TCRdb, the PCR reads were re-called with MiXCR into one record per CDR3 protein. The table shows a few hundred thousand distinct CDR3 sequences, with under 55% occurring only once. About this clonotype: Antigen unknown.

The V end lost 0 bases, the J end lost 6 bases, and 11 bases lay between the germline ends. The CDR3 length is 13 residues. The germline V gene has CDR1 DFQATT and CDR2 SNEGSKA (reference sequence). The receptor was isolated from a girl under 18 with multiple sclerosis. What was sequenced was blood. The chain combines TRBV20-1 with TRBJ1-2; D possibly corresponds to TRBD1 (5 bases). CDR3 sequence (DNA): TGCAGTGCTAGAGATAAGGCAGGGAATGGCTACACCTTC. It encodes CSARDKAGNGYTF.